Each of the 3 T cell receptor beta chains below was sequenced from the same sample in a study of brain T cells in children with intractable seizures. Assay: immunoSEQ multiplex PCR; the TCRdb copy retains only in-frame clones and omits some. This sample has about 120,000 clones; approximately 94% occur once, and the top ten carry 3.5% to 4.5%. The specimen comprised peripheral blood, sampled at surgery. Receptor source: a boy under two years old with hemimegalencephaly and intractable seizures.

The CDR3 region is CASSWGQTYEQYF. The CDR3 DNA reads as TGCGCCAGCAGCTGGGGACAGACCTACGAGCAGTACTTC. The V gene is TRBV5-1, the J gene TRBJ2-7; the match to TRBD1 covers 7 bases. The J segment lost 2 bases and the V segment lost 3 bases, leaving 2 bases of the junction unmatched. The CDR3 covers 13 residues. Germline V gene sequence: CDR1 SGHRS, CDR2 YFSETQ.

Regarding this clone: In the same sample, other DNA sequences code for this CDR3. V gene TRBV4-3 combines with J gene TRBJ1-3, with D unresolved. The CDR3 sequence is 15 residues long. Trimming left V 0 bases short and J 0 bases short, with 6 bases between. Germline V CDR1 and CDR2: LGHNA, YSLEER. The CDR3 nucleotides are TGCGCCAGCAGCCAAGATTTGTCCTCTGGAAACACCATATATTTT. It specifies CASSQDLSSGNTIYF.

DNA for the CDR3: TGTGCCAGCAGCCACCGTAGGGACACAGATACGCAGTATTTT. Amino acid sequence: CASSHRRDTDTQYF. This chain links TRBV11-2 with TRBJ2-3; no clear D gene. CDR3 length: 14 residues. The germline V and J ends were trimmed by 5 bases and 2 bases, with 11 bases remaining between them. Germline V gene sequence: CDR1 SGHAT, CDR2 FQNNGV.